Listed below are T cell receptor beta chains from one sample, sequenced in a study of CD8 T cells in Susac syndrome. Using its own MiXCR run on the immunoSEQ multiplex PCR reads, TCRdb lists one record per CDR3 protein. The sample records about 240,000 distinct CDR3 sequences, 96% being singletons. Input material: CD4+ T cells from PBMCs. These receptors came from a human donor with Susac syndrome. CDR3s include the opening cysteine and the closing phenylalanine or tryptophan. The order of the fields is clone size, D gene, V gene, J gene, CDR3 DNA, CDR3 protein. D genes are given only for firm matches. A clone size is listed for some rows: how often the clone was seen (once, few, many), or a class if it is expanded.

size: once
D: NA
V: TRBV4-1
J: TRBJ2-7
DNA: TGCGCCAGCAGCCAAGGGCCCTACAGGGACGCCGAGCAGTACTTC
CDR3: CASSQGPYRDAEQYF

size: NA
D: TRBD1
V: TRBV9
J: TRBJ2-3
DNA: TGTGCCAGCGGCCGGACAGGGGGCACAGATACGCAGTATTTT
CDR3: CASGRTGGTDTQYF

size: NA
D: NA
V: TRBV25-1
J: TRBJ2-3
DNA: TGTGCCAGCAGTGAAGGGGGGTCCTCTAGCACAGATACGCAGTATTTT
CDR3: CASSEGGSSSTDTQYF

size: NA
D: TRBD2
V: TRBV29-1
J: TRBJ2-3
DNA: TGCAGCTCCGGACTAGCGGGAGTAACCGATACGCAGTATTTT
CDR3: CSSGLAGVTDTQYF

size: once
D: TRBD2
V: TRBV7-2
J: TRBJ2-2
DNA: TGTGCCAGCAGCCAAGCGGGAGTCGCGAGCACCGGGGAGCTGTTTTTT
CDR3: CASSQAGVASTGELFF

size: NA
D: NA
V: TRBV15
J: TRBJ2-7
DNA: TGTGCCACCAGCGCCGGGAGAGCCGGGACACTCGCCTACGAGCAGTACTTC
CDR3: CATSAGRAGTLAYEQYF

size: NA
D: TRBD1
V: TRBV5-1
J: TRBJ1-2
DNA: TGCGCCAGCAGCCCTGGTGGGACAGGACGCCCTAACTATGGCTACACCTTC
CDR3: CASSPGGTGRPNYGYTF

size: NA
D: NA
V: TRBV28
J: TRBJ2-3
DNA: TGTGCCAGCAGTTCTAGGACCAGGGCTGTCACAGATACGCAGTATTTT
CDR3: CASSSRTRAVTDTQYF

size: NA
D: NA
V: TRBV7-3
J: TRBJ2-1
DNA: TGTGCCAGCAGCTTTGGTGTCGGGAACAATGAGCAGTTCTTC
CDR3: CASSFGVGNNEQFF

size: NA
D: NA
V: TRBV3-1
J: TRBJ1-1
DNA: TGTGCCAGCAGCCAAGTGGGGCAAAGGAACACTGAAGCTTTCTTT
CDR3: CASSQVGQRNTEAFF

size: once
D: NA
V: TRBV10-2
J: TRBJ2-5
DNA: TGCGCCAGCAGCGGCCGACAAGAGACCCAGTACTTC
CDR3: CASSGRQETQYF

size: NA
D: NA
V: TRBV20-1
J: TRBJ1-5
DNA: TGCAGTGCAAGAGCGGTATCGGGCAATCAGCCCCAGCATTTT
CDR3: CSARAVSGNQPQHF

size: NA
D: NA
V: TRBV23-1
J: TRBJ1-1
DNA: TGCGCCAGCAGTCCGGAGCCTATAGGCACTGAAGCTTTCTTT
CDR3: CASSPEPIGTEAFF

size: NA
D: NA
V: TRBV14
J: TRBJ2-3
DNA: TGTGCCAGCAGCCAAGTCGGGCGGAGGGGCACAGATACGCAGTATTTT
CDR3: CASSQVGRRGTDTQYF

size: NA
D: TRBD1
V: TRBV2
J: TRBJ1-2
DNA: TGTGCCAGCAGTGCTGACAGGGTGGACTATGGCTACACCTTC
CDR3: CASSADRVDYGYTF

size: NA
D: TRBD2
V: TRBV29-1
J: TRBJ2-1
DNA: TGCAGCGTTGAGGTCTTAGGGGGCGGACTAGCGGGAAATGAGCAGTTCTTC
CDR3: CSVEVLGGGLAGNEQFF

size: once
D: NA
V: TRBV4-1
J: TRBJ2-3
DNA: TGCGCCAGCAGCCAAGAGTCGCCGCGGGCCACAGATACGCAGTATTTT
CDR3: CASSQESPRATDTQYF

size: NA
D: TRBD2
V: TRBV3-1
J: TRBJ2-1
DNA: TGTGCCAGCAGCCAAGGACTAGCGGGAGTTGGCAATGAGCAGTTCTTC
CDR3: CASSQGLAGVGNEQFF

size: NA
D: NA
V: TRBV5-6
J: TRBJ2-5
DNA: TGTGCCAGCAGATCCGGGACCGCGTTGTTTCAAGAGACCCAGTACTTC
CDR3: CASRSGTALFQETQYF

size: NA
D: NA
V: TRBV3-1
J: TRBJ2-5
DNA: TGTGCCAGCAGCCAAGGAGGGGGGGAGACGGAGACCCAGTACTTC
CDR3: CASSQGGGETETQYF

size: NA
D: NA
V: TRBV14
J: TRBJ2-2
DNA: TGTGCCAGCAGCCAAGAGGAAGGGGTGGGCACCGGGGAGCTGTTTTTT
CDR3: CASSQEEGVGTGELFF

size: NA
D: NA
V: TRBV4-2
J: TRBJ1-2
DNA: TGTGCCAGCAGCCAAGATGGGGGGCTGATTAAGAACTATGGCTACACCTTC
CDR3: CASSQDGGLIKNYGYTF

size: once
D: TRBD2
V: TRBV19
J: TRBJ2-2
DNA: TGTGCCAGTAGGGCTGGACTAGCGGGCGGGGAGCTGTTTTTT
CDR3: CASRAGLAGGELFF

size: NA
D: TRBD1
V: TRBV3-1
J: TRBJ1-2
DNA: TGTGCCAGCAGCTACAGGGGTGGCGGCTACACCTTC
CDR3: CASSYRGGGYTF

size: NA
D: TRBD1
V: TRBV2
J: TRBJ2-3
DNA: TGTGCCAGCAGATTCCCCCGGGACAGGGCGGGTGATACGCAGTATTTT
CDR3: CASRFPRDRAGDTQYF

size: NA
D: NA
V: TRBV20-1
J: TRBJ2-7
DNA: TGCAGTGCTCGTCTGTCGGGAGTATACGAGCAGTACTTC
CDR3: CSARLSGVYEQYF

size: once
D: NA
V: TRBV6-5
J: TRBJ1-5
DNA: TGTGCCAGCAGTAGCAGTAGCAATCAGCCCCAGCATTTT
CDR3: CASSSSSNQPQHF

size: NA
D: TRBD2
V: TRBV15
J: TRBJ2-5
DNA: TGTGCCACCAGCAGGCGGCTAGCGGGGAAAGAGACCCAGTACTTC
CDR3: CATSRRLAGKETQYF

size: NA
D: TRBD2
V: TRBV6-2/TRBV6-3
J: TRBJ2-4
DNA: TGTGCCAGCAAGCCCCTGGATAGCGGGAGAAACATTCAGTACTTC
CDR3: CASKPLDSGRNIQYF

size: NA
D: TRBD1
V: TRBV6-5
J: TRBJ2-4
DNA: TGTGCCAGCAGTTACTCGGCAGACAGGGCGAAAAACATTCAGTACTTC
CDR3: CASSYSADRAKNIQYF

size: NA
D: TRBD2
V: TRBV12-5
J: TRBJ2-1
DNA: TGTGCTAGTGGTTCCAACCAGGCGGGAGCCCTTCGGAATGAGCAGTTCTTC
CDR3: CASGSNQAGALRNEQFF

size: NA
D: TRBD1
V: TRBV24-1
J: TRBJ2-1
DNA: TGTGCCACCAGTGATGTGACAGGGGGAGGGGAGGAGCAGTTCTTC
CDR3: CATSDVTGGGEEQFF

size: NA
D: NA
V: TRBV3-1
J: TRBJ2-1
DNA: TGTGCCAGCAGCCAAGGAACAGTAGTCTCCTACAATGAGCAGTTCTTC
CDR3: CASSQGTVVSYNEQFF

size: NA
D: TRBD1
V: TRBV7-9
J: TRBJ1-2
DNA: TGTGCCAGCAGCTTTGAGGGGGCACTCTCCGATGGCTACACCTTC
CDR3: CASSFEGALSDGYTF

size: NA
D: TRBD2
V: TRBV7-8
J: TRBJ2-4
DNA: TGTGCCAGCAGCTTAGAAGGGCGTCTAGCGGGACCCTTTTGGTACTTC
CDR3: CASSLEGRLAGPFWYF

size: NA
D: TRBD2
V: TRBV30
J: TRBJ2-7
DNA: TGTGCCTGGATGGGTGGCGGGAGCGGGCGCGAGCAGTACTTC
CDR3: CAWMGGGSGREQYF

size: few
D: TRBD2
V: TRBV4-1
J: TRBJ2-5
DNA: TGCGCCAGCAGCCAAGATCGGGGGGGAGAGACCCAGTACTTC
CDR3: CASSQDRGGETQYF

size: NA
D: TRBD1
V: TRBV14
J: TRBJ2-7
DNA: TGTGCCAGCACGCCAGGGCCGGACAGGGCCTACGAGCAGTACTTC
CDR3: CASTPGPDRAYEQYF

size: NA
D: TRBD2
V: TRBV28
J: TRBJ2-1
DNA: TGTGCCAGCATAAATAGCGGGAGTCTCGGGTACAATGAGCAGTTCTTC
CDR3: CASINSGSLGYNEQFF

size: NA
D: TRBD2
V: TRBV3-1
J: TRBJ2-7
DNA: TGTGCCAGCAGTCGGACTAGCGGTCCCCTCGAGCAGTACTTC
CDR3: CASSRTSGPLEQYF

size: NA
D: TRBD1
V: TRBV29-1
J: TRBJ2-3
DNA: TGCAGCGTTGCCGACAGGGGGCGCGAAGATACGCAGTATTTT
CDR3: CSVADRGREDTQYF

size: once
D: NA
V: TRBV29-1
J: TRBJ2-1
DNA: TGCAGCGGAAGATTTAGCGTCTACAATGAGCAGTTCTTC
CDR3: CSGRFSVYNEQFF

size: NA
D: NA
V: TRBV6-5
J: TRBJ1-2
DNA: TGTGCCAGCAGTTACCAGGAACTCGGGTACTATGGCTACACCTTC
CDR3: CASSYQELGYYGYTF

size: NA
D: NA
V: TRBV27
J: TRBJ2-1
DNA: TGTGCCAGCCGGGGACGGCCGAGCTCCTACAATGAGCAGTTCTTC
CDR3: CASRGRPSSYNEQFF

size: NA
D: NA
V: TRBV5-1
J: TRBJ2-3
DNA: TGCGCCAGCAGACTGATCTTAGCGGGACAGGATACGCAGTATTTT
CDR3: CASRLILAGQDTQYF

size: NA
D: TRBD1
V: TRBV27
J: TRBJ2-7
DNA: TGTGCCAGCAGTTTAGGACAGGGGGCGGTTTACGAGCAGTACTTC
CDR3: CASSLGQGAVYEQYF

size: NA
D: TRBD2
V: TRBV12-3/TRBV12-4
J: TRBJ2-1
DNA: TGTGCCATCACACGCGGGGGCTCCTACAATGAGCAGTTCTTC
CDR3: CAITRGGSYNEQFF

size: NA
D: NA
V: TRBV29-1
J: TRBJ1-1
DNA: TGCAGCTTAAACGTCGGTTTCGGACGACACGGCGCTGAAGCTTTCTTT
CDR3: CSLNVGFGRHGAEAFF

size: NA
D: TRBD2
V: TRBV7-8
J: TRBJ2-7
DNA: TGTGCCAGCAGCCCATCTGGGTTTAGCGGGGTTGCCTACGAGCAGTACTTC
CDR3: CASSPSGFSGVAYEQYF

size: NA
D: TRBD2
V: TRBV9
J: TRBJ2-1
DNA: TGTGCCAGCAGCGAACTAGCGGGAGCTAACAATGAGCAGTTCTTC
CDR3: CASSELAGANNEQFF

size: NA
D: NA
V: TRBV14
J: TRBJ2-2
DNA: TGTGCCAGCAGCCAAACTGACAGGCAAACCGGGGAGCTGTTTTTT
CDR3: CASSQTDRQTGELFF

size: NA
D: NA
V: TRBV7-3
J: TRBJ1-1
DNA: TGTGCCAGCAGCCCCGGATATGAGGGGACTGAAGCTTTCTTT
CDR3: CASSPGYEGTEAFF

size: NA
D: NA
V: TRBV5-4
J: TRBJ2-1
DNA: TGTGCCAGCCGGTCTATAGTTTCCAATGAGCAGTTCTTC
CDR3: CASRSIVSNEQFF

size: NA
D: NA
V: TRBV14
J: TRBJ2-7
DNA: TGTGCCAGCAGCCAAAGGTTGAGACATTTCGAGCAGTACTTC
CDR3: CASSQRLRHFEQYF

size: NA
D: NA
V: TRBV29-1
J: TRBJ1-1
DNA: TGCAGCGTTGGAGGGGCCAGGGGTGAAGCTTTCTTT
CDR3: CSVGGARGEAFF

size: NA
D: NA
V: TRBV27
J: TRBJ2-3
DNA: TGTGCCAGCAGTTTTCCTGTGCCACAACTAGACCGGGACTCATTAGCCACAGATACGCAGTATTTT
CDR3: CASSFPVPQLDRDSLATDTQYF

size: NA
D: NA
V: TRBV18
J: TRBJ2-7
DNA: TGTGCCAGCTCAGCCCCATCCTACGAGCAGTACTTC
CDR3: CASSAPSYEQYF

size: NA
D: TRBD1
V: TRBV7-9
J: TRBJ1-2
DNA: TGTGCCAGCAGCCCGTCCCGGGACAGGGAACACTATGGCTACACCTTC
CDR3: CASSPSRDREHYGYTF

size: NA
D: NA
V: TRBV15
J: TRBJ1-5
DNA: TGTGCCACCAGCAGAGAAGGCAGGGCGGCGGATCAGCCCCAGCATTTT
CDR3: CATSREGRAADQPQHF

size: NA
D: NA
V: TRBV20-1
J: TRBJ1-1
DNA: TGCAGTGCTAGAGATCTAGATTCCCGGAGGGACGCTGAAGCTTTCTTT
CDR3: CSARDLDSRRDAEAFF